This T cell receptor beta chain was retrieved from a study of blood T cells in healthy people across ages (dated by TCRdb to between 2014 and 2017). A note on the overall study: In model experiments, template switching captured about one uniquely barcoded TCR beta cDNA molecule for every two T cells. The study measured age-related changes in TCR beta repertoire diversity using deep sequencing normalized with unique cDNA molecular identifiers. Four age groups were formed from the donors: young (average approximately 15 years), middle-aged (around 40), aged (roughly 58) and long-lived (less than 85). Two additional independent replicas of 1 million unique cDNA reads from the same blood draw were analyzed for two donors (one aged 18 to 30 and one aged 80 or older).

Inclusive of the bounding cysteine and phenylalanine, the CDR3 is 15 residues long. The DNA shown is the 45-base CDR3, in frame from base 1. V is clipped by 5 bases and J by 2 bases, and the sequence between their germline boundaries is 16 bases long. Sequences MDHEN (CDR1) and SYDVKM (CDR2) are obtained from the germline V gene. The donors were under 40 Caucasian individuals from Russia, aged about 6 to 100 years, who were systemically healthy. Approximately 9.3 milliliters of peripheral blood were drawn from each donor into EDTA-treated Vacutainer tubes. Ficoll-Paque density-gradient centrifugation was used to isolate PBMCs, with at least 7 million per sample. Trizol reagent was used to extract total RNA from PBMCs, with at least 6 micrograms per sample. Naive CD45RAhigh/CD27high T cell percentages were measured by flow cytometry on a PBMC aliquot from every donor. What the study reported, not specific to this receptor: Compared with the aged group, more naive CD4+ T cells, fewer expanded clones and increased TCR diversity were shown by the long-lived group, suggesting age selection. Observed TCR beta diversity per million T cells fell roughly linearly with age, and a significant reduction was already apparent by age roughly 40. Estimates of total diversity based on one million sequenced T cells were considered lower bounds and underestimates. Because the CMV infection status of the donors was unknown, age-related changes in expanded clonotypes may potentially have been confounded. Observed TCR beta diversity correlated strongly with the percentage of naive T cells measured by flow cytometry. Since profiling was done on bulk unsorted PBMCs, naive and antigen-experienced compartments could not be conclusively compared.

In its sample, this clonotype was seen a few times. Its cognate antigen has yet to be identified. Within one base of it there is no much larger clone, and no base qualities were kept. Receptor amplification or capture employed 5' RACE. The listed sequencing device is Illumina HiSeq 2500. A second PCR of about 7 to 12 cycles was run with a J-beta primer mix and a sample-barcoded 5' primer. A unique molecular identifier was introduced onto each TCR beta cDNA molecule by a template-switch 5' adaptor carrying 12 random nucleotides. Each sample yielded at least 2.5 million CDR3-containing paired-end reads. The Mint cDNA synthesis kit, primed by a TRBC-specific oligonucleotide, was used to synthesize first-strand cDNA from all RNA. After uracil-DNA glycosylase treatment, a first 18-cycle PCR used universal primers M1SS and BC2_uni_R on all cDNA. The paper's data handling went like this. For normalization, 1 million high-quality reads were randomly selected from each sample, with every read carrying a distinct molecular identifier. Instead of being binned into consensus sequences, reads that shared molecular identifiers were thrown out. MiTCR, with a Q25 quality threshold and the strictest error-elimination algorithm, was used for CDR3 identification, clonotype clustering and error correction. A nonparametric unseen species model with Euler transformation was used to estimate lower-bound total TCR beta diversity. TCRdb itself trimmed the public reads at Q25 with fastp, ran MiXCR and retained productive beta chains. Each record represents a unique CDR3 protein, reported with the most common genes and DNA among its rows. The V and J calls were determined by TCRdb, not by the authors. Here the sample has 450,000 to 650,000 distinct CDR3 sequences; less than 25% occur a single time. The ten largest clones represent around 10% of the sample.

These data were also reused for a study on T cells of mothers and their children. That second report states: The donors were nine systemically healthy Caucasian individuals, made up of three mothers and their six children. cDNA synthesis used all of the extracted RNA, with 1.5 ug of RNA in each 15 ul reaction. In the second PCR, the M1S primer added sample barcodes and 2-4 random nucleotides. Over 8 million TCR beta CDR3 reads were obtained for each mother, and approximately 3 million reads were obtained for each child. Thymic selection similarly shapes TCR recombination output in related and unrelated pairs, with minor effect from inherited differences. Related mother-child pairs always showed normalized repertoire overlap that was slightly higher than in unrelated mother-child pairs, though the difference was never significant. No persistent microchimeric T cell clones were found, with a detection sensitivity of 85 to 100 clones per million clonotypes. Deep NGS was used in the study to compare the TCR beta repertoires of mothers and children and to look for features that separate related mother-child pairs from unrelated individuals. The mean age was roughly 44 +/- 4 years for the mothers and approximately 11 +/- 4 years for the children. Libraries were sequenced on Illumina HiSeq 2000 with 100+100 nt paired-end reads after adapter ligation with NEBNext reagents. To prevent cross-contamination, the mother and child libraries were prepared one month apart and sequenced in separate runs. Between roughly 500,000 and 2,300,000 distinct TCR beta clonotypes were identified per donor. Naive TCR beta clonotypes were estimated from low-frequency clonotypes matched to each donor's FACS-determined naive share, without sorting.

The receptor's source is a boy between 10 and 17 years old in good health. The sample was blood. The V and J genes are TRBV28 and TRBJ2-7, with a tentative D gene TRBD1 over 5 matching bases. CDR3 reads: CASSPQVSPPYEQYF. The bases read TGTGCCAGCAGTCCACAGGTATCCCCACCCTACGAGCAGTACTTC. The entire variable domain, with the stretches around the CDR3 drawn from the reference TRBV28 and TRBJ2-7 proteins, is DVKVTQSSRYLVKRTGEKVFLECVQDMDHENMFWYRQDPGLGLRLIYFSYDVKMKEKGDIPEGYSVSREKKERFSLILESASTNQTSMYLCASSPQVSPPYEQYFGPGTRLTVT.